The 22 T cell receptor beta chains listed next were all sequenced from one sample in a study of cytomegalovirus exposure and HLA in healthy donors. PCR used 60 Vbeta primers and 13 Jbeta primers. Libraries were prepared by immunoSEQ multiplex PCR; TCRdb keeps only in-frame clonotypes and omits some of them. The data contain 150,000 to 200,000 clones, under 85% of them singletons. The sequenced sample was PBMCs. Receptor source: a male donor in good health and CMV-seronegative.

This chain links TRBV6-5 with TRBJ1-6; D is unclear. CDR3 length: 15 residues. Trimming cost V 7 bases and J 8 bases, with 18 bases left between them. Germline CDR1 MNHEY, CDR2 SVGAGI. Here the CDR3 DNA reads TGTGCCAGCAAGAGTACGAGGGCCCGCGATTCACCCCTCCACTTT. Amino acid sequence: CASKSTRARDSPLHF.

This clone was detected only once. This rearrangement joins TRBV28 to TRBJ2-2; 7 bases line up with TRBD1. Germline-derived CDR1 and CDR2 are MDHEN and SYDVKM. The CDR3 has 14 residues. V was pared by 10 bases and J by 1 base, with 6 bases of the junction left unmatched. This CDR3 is CATRRTGNTGELFF. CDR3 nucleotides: TGTGCCACCCGGAGGACAGGGAACACCGGGGAGCTGTTTTTT.

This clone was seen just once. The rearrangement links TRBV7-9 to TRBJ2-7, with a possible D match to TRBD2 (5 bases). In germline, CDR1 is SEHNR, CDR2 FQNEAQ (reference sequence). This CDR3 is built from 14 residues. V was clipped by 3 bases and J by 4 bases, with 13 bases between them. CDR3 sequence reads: CASSFVGVDYEQYF. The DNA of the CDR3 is TGTGCCAGCAGCTTTGTGGGAGTAGATTACGAGCAGTACTTC.

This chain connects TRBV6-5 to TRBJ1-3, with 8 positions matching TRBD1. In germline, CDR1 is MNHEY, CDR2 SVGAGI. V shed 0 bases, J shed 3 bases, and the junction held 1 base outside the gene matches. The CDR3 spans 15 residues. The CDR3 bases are TGTGCCAGCAGTTACTCGGACAGGGTTGGAAACACCATATATTTT. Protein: CASSYSDRVGNTIYF.

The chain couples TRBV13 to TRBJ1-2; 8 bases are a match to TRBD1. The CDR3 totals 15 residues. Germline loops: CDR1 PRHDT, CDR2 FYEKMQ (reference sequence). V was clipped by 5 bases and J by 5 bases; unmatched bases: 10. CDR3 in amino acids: CASSLRSTGEYGYTF. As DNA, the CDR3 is TGTGCCAGCAGCCTTCGGTCGACAGGGGAATATGGCTACACCTTC.

CDR3 in DNA: TGTGCCAGCAGGATAGACACGACAGCTATGGAGGCTTTCTTT. Protein sequence: CASRIDTTAMEAFF. The chain links TRBV7-9 to TRBJ1-1, with D perhaps matching TRBD1 (5 bases). Trimming shortened V by 6 bases and J by 11 bases, and 22 bases separated the two germline ends. This CDR3 is 14 amino acids long. The germline V gene encodes CDR1 SEHNR and CDR2 FQNEAQ (reference sequence).

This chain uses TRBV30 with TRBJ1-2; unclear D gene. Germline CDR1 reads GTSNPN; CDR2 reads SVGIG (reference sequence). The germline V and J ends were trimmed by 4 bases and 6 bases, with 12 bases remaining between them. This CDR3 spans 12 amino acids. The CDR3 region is CAWTTGGDGYTF. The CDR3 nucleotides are TGTGCCTGGACTACGGGAGGAGATGGCTACACCTTC.

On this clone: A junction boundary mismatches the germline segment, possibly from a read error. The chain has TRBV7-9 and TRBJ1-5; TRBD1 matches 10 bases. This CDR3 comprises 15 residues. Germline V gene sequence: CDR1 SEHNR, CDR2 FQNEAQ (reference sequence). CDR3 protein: CSSSPGTGDHQPQHF. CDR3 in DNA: TGTTCCAGCAGCCCAGGGACAGGGGATCATCAGCCCCAGCATTTT. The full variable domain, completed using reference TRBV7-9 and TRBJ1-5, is DTGVSQNPRHKITKRGQNVTFRCDPISEHNRLYWYRQTLGQGPEFLTYFQNEAQLEKSRLLSDRFSAERPKGSFSTLEIQRTEQGDSAMYLCSSSPGTGDHQPQHFGDGTRLSIL.

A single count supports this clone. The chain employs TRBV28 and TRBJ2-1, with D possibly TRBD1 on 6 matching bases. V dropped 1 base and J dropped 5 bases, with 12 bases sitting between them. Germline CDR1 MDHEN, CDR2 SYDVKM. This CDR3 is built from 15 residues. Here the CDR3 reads CASSLSLSGDNEQFF. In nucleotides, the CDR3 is TGTGCCAGCAGTTTATCGTTATCAGGGGACAATGAGCAGTTCTTC.

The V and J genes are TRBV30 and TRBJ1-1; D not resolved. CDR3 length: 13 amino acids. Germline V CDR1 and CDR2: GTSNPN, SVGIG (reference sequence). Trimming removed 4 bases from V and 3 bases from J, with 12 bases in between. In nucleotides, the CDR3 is TGTGCCTGGACTCAGGTGAGGGACACTGAAGCTTTCTTT. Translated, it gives CAWTQVRDTEAFF.

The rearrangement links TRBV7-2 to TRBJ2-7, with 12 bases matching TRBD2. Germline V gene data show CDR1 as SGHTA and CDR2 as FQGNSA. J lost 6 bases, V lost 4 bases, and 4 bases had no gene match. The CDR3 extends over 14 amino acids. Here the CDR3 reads CASSWGTSGFEQYF. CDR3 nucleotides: TGTGCCAGCAGCTGGGGGACTAGCGGGTTCGAGCAGTACTTC.

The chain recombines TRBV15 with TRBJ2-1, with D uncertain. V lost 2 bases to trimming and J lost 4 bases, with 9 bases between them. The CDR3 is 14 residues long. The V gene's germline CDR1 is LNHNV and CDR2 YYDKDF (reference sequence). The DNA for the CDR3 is TGTGCCACCAGCAGATCGTCCCCTTACAATGAGCAGTTCTTC. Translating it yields CATSRSSPYNEQFF.

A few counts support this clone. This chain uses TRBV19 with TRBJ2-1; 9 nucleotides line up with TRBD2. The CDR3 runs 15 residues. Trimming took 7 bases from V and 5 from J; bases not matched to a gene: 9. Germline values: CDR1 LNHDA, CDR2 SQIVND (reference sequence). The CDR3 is CASTSPLAGNNEQFF. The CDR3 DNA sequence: TGTGCCAGTACCTCTCCGCTAGCGGGAAACAATGAGCAGTTCTTC.

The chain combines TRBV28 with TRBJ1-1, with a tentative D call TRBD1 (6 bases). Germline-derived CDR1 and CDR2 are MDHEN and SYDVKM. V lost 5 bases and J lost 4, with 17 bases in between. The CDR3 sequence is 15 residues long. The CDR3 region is CASSPLQGRGTEAFF. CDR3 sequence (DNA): TGTGCCAGCAGTCCATTACAGGGACGGGGCACTGAAGCTTTCTTT.

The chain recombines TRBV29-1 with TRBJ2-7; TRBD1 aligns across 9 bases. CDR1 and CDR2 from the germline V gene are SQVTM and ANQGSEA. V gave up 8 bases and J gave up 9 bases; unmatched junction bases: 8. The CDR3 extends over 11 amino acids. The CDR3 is CSIGQGNMQYF. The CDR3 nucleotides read TGCAGCATTGGACAGGGGAATATGCAGTACTTC.

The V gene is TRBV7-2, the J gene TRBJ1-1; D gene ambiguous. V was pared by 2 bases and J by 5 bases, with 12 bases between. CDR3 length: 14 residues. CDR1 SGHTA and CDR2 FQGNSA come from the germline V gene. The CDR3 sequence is CASSLLAGGTEAFF. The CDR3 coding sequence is TGTGCCAGCAGCTTATTGGCAGGCGGGACTGAAGCTTTCTTT.

The CDR3 DNA sequence: TGTGCCAGCAGAGGCACCGGGACAACTTATGGCTACACCTTC. Protein sequence: CASRGTGTTYGYTF. J is TRBJ1-2 and V is TRBV6-5; a possible D gene is TRBD1 (6 bases). The germline V and J ends were trimmed by 6 bases and 5 bases, with 16 bases remaining between them. CDR3 length equals 14 residues. CDR1 MNHEY and CDR2 SVGAGI come from the germline V gene.

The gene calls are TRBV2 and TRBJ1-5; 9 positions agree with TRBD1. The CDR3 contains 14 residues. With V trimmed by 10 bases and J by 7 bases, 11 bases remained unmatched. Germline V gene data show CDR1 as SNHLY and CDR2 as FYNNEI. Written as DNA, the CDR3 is TGTGCCACCAATCGGGGACAGGGTGGCCAGCCCCAGCATTTT. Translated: CATNRGQGGQPQHF.

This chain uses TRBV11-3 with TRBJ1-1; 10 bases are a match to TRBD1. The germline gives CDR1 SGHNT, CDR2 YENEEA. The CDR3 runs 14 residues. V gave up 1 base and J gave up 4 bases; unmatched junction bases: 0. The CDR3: CASSLGQGATEAFF. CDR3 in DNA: TGTGCCAGCAGCTTAGGACAGGGGGCCACTGAAGCTTTCTTT.

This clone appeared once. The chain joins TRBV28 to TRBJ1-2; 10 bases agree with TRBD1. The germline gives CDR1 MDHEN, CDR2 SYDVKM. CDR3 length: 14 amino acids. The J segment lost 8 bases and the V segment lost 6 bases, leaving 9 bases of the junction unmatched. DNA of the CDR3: TGTGCCAGCAGCCAAGACAGGGGGCAATGGGGCTACACCTTC. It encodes CASSQDRGQWGYTF.

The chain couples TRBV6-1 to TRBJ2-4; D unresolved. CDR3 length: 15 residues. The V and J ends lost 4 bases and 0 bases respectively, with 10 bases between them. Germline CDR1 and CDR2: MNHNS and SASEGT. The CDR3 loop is CASSGPTIAKNIQYF. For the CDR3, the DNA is TGTGCCAGCAGTGGCCCTACTATAGCCAAAAACATTCAGTACTTC.

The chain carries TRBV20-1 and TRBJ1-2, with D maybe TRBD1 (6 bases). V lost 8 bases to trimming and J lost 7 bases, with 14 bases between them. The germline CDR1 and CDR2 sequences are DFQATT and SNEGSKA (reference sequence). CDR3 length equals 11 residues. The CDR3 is CSPHQGFGYTF. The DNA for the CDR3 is TGCAGTCCACATCAGGGGTTTGGCTACACCTTC.